These 21 T cell receptor beta chains share one sample of origin, sequenced in a study of blood T cell repertoires in COVID-19. The repertoire was sequenced with immunoSEQ multiplex PCR; TCRdb's copy has only in-frame clones and lacks some. The data hold some 180,000 clones, with 85% to 90% observed a single time. Sequencing was performed on peripheral blood. The receptors were gathered from a woman aged 60-75 years with acute or convalescent COVID-19.

This clone occurred a few times. The chain recombines TRBV11-2 with TRBJ2-3; the match to TRBD2 covers 9 bases. CDR3 size: 15 residues. Germline V gene lookup returns CDR1 SGHAT and CDR2 FQNNGV. With 5 bases clipped from V and 6 bases from J, the junction kept 9 bases outside the gene matches. CDR3 loop: CASSPRAGGLDTQYF. The CDR3 nucleotides are TGTGCCAGCAGCCCGAGGGCGGGAGGGCTTGATACGCAGTATTTT. The whole variable domain, remainder taken from reference TRBV11-2 and TRBJ2-3, is EAGVAQSPRYKIIEKRQSVAFWCNPISGHATLYWYQQILGQGPKLLIQFQNNGVVDDSQLPKDRFSAERLKGVDSTLKIQPAKLEDSAVYLCASSPRAGGLDTQYFGPGTRLTVL.

V gene TRBV19 combines with J gene TRBJ2-3, with TRBD2 matching 10 bases. J lost 7 bases, V lost 5 bases, and 6 bases had no gene match. Germline V gene lookup returns CDR1 LNHDA and CDR2 SQIVND (reference sequence). The CDR3 is 14 residues long. The CDR3 spells CASSASGSGNTQYF. The CDR3 DNA is TGTGCCAGTAGTGCTAGCGGGAGCGGGAATACGCAGTATTTT.

The chain links TRBV11-2 to TRBJ2-7; the match to TRBD2 covers 8 bases. V was clipped by 4 bases and J by 1 base; unmatched bases: 3. Germline values: CDR1 SGHAT, CDR2 FQNNGV. The CDR3 covers 14 residues. The CDR3 here is CASSSTSVSYEQYF. CDR3 DNA: TGTGCCAGCAGCTCGACTAGCGTTTCCTACGAGCAGTACTTC.

V and J are TRBV11-3 and TRBJ1-2; D may be TRBD1 (6 bases). CDR1 is SGHNT, CDR2 YENEEA, per germline. The CDR3 length is 14 residues. V dropped 5 bases and J dropped 8 bases, with 18 bases sitting between them. The CDR3 nucleotides are TGTGCCAGCAGCCAAATGCACAGGGAGAAAGGCTACACCTTC. This codes for CASSQMHREKGYTF.

The gene calls are TRBV28 and TRBJ2-1; 12 nucleotides match TRBD2. The CDR3 contains 19 residues. The V segment lost 7 bases and the J segment 2 bases; nucleotides outside the gene matches: 15. Germline lookup yields CDR1 MDHEN and CDR2 SYDVKM. The CDR3 loop is CASIQRRLAGAWTYNEQFF. The CDR3 region has the DNA TGTGCCAGCATCCAAAGGAGACTAGCGGGAGCTTGGACCTACAATGAGCAGTTCTTC.

The genes are TRBV11-3 and TRBJ1-5, with 9 bases aligning to TRBD1. Trimming took 4 bases from V and 6 from J; bases not matched to a gene: 1. The CDR3 is 13 residues long. From germline, CDR1 is SGHNT and CDR2 YENEEA. CDR3 protein: CASSSTGGQPQHF. The CDR3, as DNA: TGTGCCAGCAGCTCGACAGGGGGTCAGCCCCAGCATTTT.

The V call is TRBV3-1 (or the pseudogene TRBV3-2), the J call TRBJ1-5, with D hard to call. The CDR3 extends over 14 amino acids. V was trimmed by 1 base and J by 8 bases, leaving 12 bases between them. Germline CDR1 reads LGHDT; CDR2 reads YNNKEL (reference sequence). The CDR3 region is CASSQGTTGEPQHF. The CDR3 coding sequence is TGTGCCAGCAGCCAAGGGACGACCGGGGAGCCCCAGCATTTT.

V usage is TRBV27 and J usage is TRBJ2-2; TRBD1 aligns across 9 bases. The CDR3 has 16 residues. V was pared by 5 bases and J by 1 base, with 5 bases of the junction left unmatched. Germline V lookup: CDR1 MNHEY, CDR2 SMNVEV (reference sequence). The CDR3 here is CASSLNRGLNTGELFF. DNA of the CDR3: TGTGCCAGCAGTCTAAACAGGGGGCTGAACACCGGGGAGCTGTTTTTT.

For this clone: At the DNA level, this CDR3 is encoded by other sequences in the same sample as well. The chain recombines TRBV28 with TRBJ1-1; a possible D gene is TRBD1 (6 bases). V was trimmed by 3 bases and J by 1 base, leaving 9 bases between them. Per the germline V gene, CDR1 is MDHEN and CDR2 is SYDVKM. This CDR3 spans 14 amino acids. CDR3 protein: CASSFDRRNTEAFF. CDR3 DNA: TGTGCCAGCAGTTTCGACAGGAGGAACACTGAAGCTTTCTTT.

This clone showed up just once. CDR3 in amino acids: CASSPDRPYGYTF. The CDR3 DNA reads as TGTGCCAGCAGTCCCGACAGACCCTATGGCTACACCTTC. The chain combines TRBV2 with TRBJ1-2; perhaps TRBD1 as D (5 bases). Germline values: CDR1 SNHLY, CDR2 FYNNEI. The V gene lost 5 bases and the J gene lost 4 bases, with 11 bases spanning the gap. The CDR3 loop spans 13 amino acids.

CDR3 bases: TGTGCCAGCAGTTTATATGAGGAGGCGGACACCGGGGAGCTGTTTTTT. This codes for CASSLYEEADTGELFF. The rearrangement joins TRBV27 to TRBJ2-2, with a tentative D call TRBD2 (5 bases). The CDR3 is 16 residues long. The ends were cut back, 1 base at V and 3 bases at J, with 12 bases in the middle. The germline V gene has CDR1 MNHEY and CDR2 SMNVEV (reference sequence).

This clone has only one observation. V and J are TRBV7-2 and TRBJ2-1, with 10 bases lining up with TRBD2. The CDR3 runs 17 residues. V was clipped by 3 bases and J by 10 bases; unmatched bases: 15. Germline CDR1 and CDR2: SGHTA and FQGNSA. DNA of the CDR3: TGTGCCAGCAGCTTGCATGAAGCGGGAGGGGTTGGGGTAGAGCAGTTCTTC. As protein: CASSLHEAGGVGVEQFF.

The chain recombines TRBV7-6 with TRBJ2-1, with 11 bases identical to TRBD2. The CDR3 consists of 15 residues. V lost 5 bases to trimming and J lost 2 bases; unmatched junction nucleotides: 2. Looked up from germline, CDR1 is SGHVS and CDR2 is FNYEAQ. The CDR3 reads CASSATSGAYNEQFF. DNA of the CDR3: TGTGCCAGCAGCGCGACTAGCGGGGCCTACAATGAGCAGTTCTTC.

This rearrangement joins TRBV4-2 to TRBJ2-6, with 7 nucleotides matching TRBD1. The CDR3 totals 19 residues. The germline CDR1 and CDR2 sequences are LGHNA and YNFKEQ. V was pared by 2 bases and J by 0 bases, with 10 bases of the junction left unmatched. The CDR3 sequence: CASSQFVTGARSGANVLTF. The CDR3 DNA reads as TGTGCCAGCAGCCAATTCGTTACAGGGGCCCGCTCTGGGGCCAACGTCCTGACTTTC.

This chain links TRBV6-5 with TRBJ2-7; a weak D match, TRBD2 (5 bases). The CDR3 length is 13 residues. Per germline, CDR1 MNHEY and CDR2 SVGAGI. Between the trimmed V and J ends, which lost 8 bases and 0 bases, there was a span of 11 bases. The DNA for the CDR3 is TGTGCCAGCGCCTCGCTAGCCTCCTACGAGCAGTACGTC. Protein sequence: CASASLASYEQYV.

The V call is TRBV5-1, the J call TRBJ2-1; TRBD2 matches 8 bases. The germline V gene encodes CDR1 SGHRS and CDR2 YFSETQ. V gave up 1 base and J gave up 9 bases; unmatched junction bases: 12. CDR3 size: 16 residues. CDR3 sequence reads: CASSLTVTSGYPEQFF. CDR3 nucleotide sequence: TGCGCCAGCAGCTTGACTGTTACTAGCGGTTATCCTGAGCAGTTCTTC.

This rearrangement joins TRBV12-5 to TRBJ1-1, with a weak D call TRBD1 (5 bases). Per the germline V gene, CDR1 is LGHNT and CDR2 is FRNRAP. With 6 bases removed from V and 0 bases from J, the gap between germline ends came to 11 bases. The CDR3 is 14 amino acids. DNA for the CDR3: TGTGCTAGTGGCCCAGGGATCCTGAACACTGAAGCTTTCTTT. Protein product: CASGPGILNTEAFF.

The CDR3: CASGLGVGNPAGNTIYF. The CDR3 DNA follows: TGTGCTAGTGGTTTGGGGGTCGGGAACCCTGCTGGAAACACCATATATTTT. The V call is TRBV12-5, the J call TRBJ1-3; D is unclear. Germline V gives CDR1 LGHNT, CDR2 FRNRAP. This CDR3 is built from 17 residues. The V gene lost 1 base and the J gene lost 2 bases, with 15 bases spanning the gap.

V is TRBV28 and J is TRBJ1-4; D uncertain. Germline V gives CDR1 MDHEN, CDR2 SYDVKM. The CDR3 is 14 residues long. V lost 3 bases and J 7 bases, leaving 12 bases between the germline ends. The CDR3 loop is CASSFGGGGEKLFF. CDR3 DNA sequence: TGTGCCAGCAGTTTTGGAGGAGGCGGTGAAAAACTGTTTTTT.

V and J are TRBV18 and TRBJ1-2, with 7 bases fitting TRBD1. Germline V gene sequence: CDR1 KGHSH, CDR2 LQKENI. V shed 5 bases and J 0 bases; nucleotides not matched to a gene: 0. This CDR3 comprises 13 residues. The CDR3 spells CASSDRANYGYTF. DNA for the CDR3: TGTGCCAGCTCAGACAGGGCTAACTATGGCTACACCTTC.

This chain uses TRBV29-1 with TRBJ1-5; TRBD1 agrees at 11 bases. Looked up from germline, CDR1 is SQVTM and CDR2 is ANQGSEA. Trimming removed 6 bases from V and 7 bases from J; junction bases left unmatched: 8. The CDR3 is 14 amino acids. Here the CDR3 reads CSVSTGTGGQPQHF. As DNA, the CDR3 is TGCAGCGTCTCCACCGGGACAGGGGGGCAGCCCCAGCATTTT.